The rows below give T cell receptor beta chains drawn from one sample of a study of blood T cell repertoires in COVID-19. TCRdb's copy holds only in-frame clones and misses some; the assay was immunoSEQ multiplex PCR. Of roughly 230,000 clones in the sample, about 88% were seen once. Input material: PBMCs or T cells enriched from blood (not recorded which). These receptors were taken from a woman aged 50 to 60 who had been exposed to COVID-19. Each CDR3 is given with its conserved first and last residue. The order of the fields is D gene, J gene, V gene, clone size, CDR3 DNA, CDR3 protein. A D gene is named only where the DNA matches it firmly. For some rows the clone size is stated as once, few or many, or as a class when expanded; others skip it.

TRBD1 TRBJ1-2 TRBV7-9 NA TGTGCCAGCAGCTCACTTCCGACAGGGAGCTATGGCTACACCTTC CASSSLPTGSYGYTF
NA TRBJ2-3 TRBV18 NA TGTGCCAGCTCTCCGGGGGAGCGCACAGATACGCAGTATTTT CASSPGERTDTQYF
TRBD1 TRBJ2-1 TRBV6-1 NA TGTGCCAGCAGTGAAGCAGGTGGGGGACAGGGCGTCAATGAGCAGTTCTTC CASSEAGGGQGVNEQFF
NA TRBJ2-2 TRBV29-1 once TGCAGCGTCGGGAACACCGGGGAGCTGTTTTTT CSVGNTGELFF
NA TRBJ1-3 TRBV2 few TGTGCCAGCAGTGAAGGAGGGTCCCTCGGAAACACCATATATTTT CASSEGGSLGNTIYF
NA TRBJ1-5 TRBV3-1/TRBV3-2 NA TGTGCCAGCAGCCAAGAAGGGCAGGGGAGCAATCAGCCCCAGCATTTT CASSQEGQGSNQPQHF
NA TRBJ1-1 TRBV19 NA TGTGCCAGTAGCAGTCAGGCGAACACTGAAGCTTTCTTT CASSSQANTEAFF
NA TRBJ2-2 TRBV6-5 NA TGTGCCAGCAGATCAGGGGGGACCGGGGAGCTGTTTTTT CASRSGGTGELFF
NA TRBJ1-6 TRBV27 NA TGTGCCAGCAGTTTCACCCCGACACCCTCCTATAATTCACCCCTCCACTTT CASSFTPTPSYNSPLHF
NA TRBJ1-6 TRBV12-3/TRBV12-4 few TGTGCCAGCAGTTCCGGTTGGAATTCACCCCTCCACTTT CASSSGWNSPLHF
NA TRBJ2-1 TRBV24-1 once TGTGCCACCAGTGATTTTAGTACAGGGAAGTCCTACAATGAGCAGTTCTTC CATSDFSTGKSYNEQFF
NA TRBJ2-7 TRBV3-1/TRBV3-2 NA TGTGCCAGCAGCCAATCAATTTACGAGCAGTACTTC CASSQSIYEQYF
NA TRBJ2-1 TRBV5-4 NA TGTGCCAGCAGCTTGGCGGGGGGCCCCTTCGATGAGCAGTTCTTC CASSLAGGPFDEQFF
TRBD1 TRBJ2-1 TRBV7-2 NA TGTGCCAGCAGCTTCAACCGACAGGGGGCGAATGAGCAGTTCTTC CASSFNRQGANEQFF
NA TRBJ1-1 TRBV5-4 NA TGTGCCAGCAGCTTGGAGGGGCAAAGAGCTTTCTTT CASSLEGQRAFF
NA TRBJ1-2 TRBV4-3 NA TGCGCCAGCAGCCAGATCTTGGGGGGTGGCTACACCTTC CASSQILGGGYTF
TRBD1 TRBJ2-7 TRBV28 NA TGTGCCAGCGGACAGGGGGGAGTAACCTACGAGCAGTACTTC CASGQGGVTYEQYF
NA TRBJ2-1 TRBV15 NA TGTGCCACCAGCAGAGAAGGAAGGGCGGGTGAGCAGTTCTTC CATSREGRAGEQFF
TRBD2 TRBJ2-5 TRBV2 NA TGTGCCAGCAGTGAAGCGCTTCGTAGCGGGGGGCAAGAGACCCAGTACTTC CASSEALRSGGQETQYF
NA TRBJ1-1 TRBV19 many TGTGCCAGTAGTAATTGGGCGACTGAAGCTTTCTTT CASSNWATEAFF
TRBD1 TRBJ1-2 TRBV10-3 NA TGTGCCATCAGTGGGGCGGTCGGACAGGATGGCTACACCTTC CAISGAVGQDGYTF
NA TRBJ1-2 TRBV12-3/TRBV12-4 NA TGTGCCAGCGGAACAGGAAGCTATGGCTACACCTTC CASGTGSYGYTF
TRBD2 TRBJ2-1 TRBV10-1 few TGCGCCAGCAGTGCGGGACTAGCGGGATCCTACAATGAGCAGTTCTTC CASSAGLAGSYNEQFF